The 20 T cell receptor beta chains below were found in one sample sequenced in a study of graft-versus-host responses after intestinal transplantation (dated by TCRdb to the early 2020s). Libraries were constructed by the immunoSEQ multiplex PCR assay. TCRdb holds this immuneACCESS table with in-frame rearrangements only. Some clones are missing; in checked studies, unresolved V genes explain under half, and the rest has no known cause. Recorded for this sample are about 98,000 clones; approximately 85% of them occurred a single time. Approximately 1.4% of the sample belongs to the ten largest clones. Here the sequenced sample was PBMCs, taken 255 days after intestinal transplant. Receptor source: a human patient who received an intestinal transplant, so some T cells may come from the graft donor.

This clone was seen just once. This chain joins TRBV7-2 and TRBJ2-3; TRBD2 agrees at 9 bases. Germline V CDR1 and CDR2: SGHTA, FQGNSA. CDR3 length: 15 amino acids. V gave up 2 bases and J gave up 6 bases; unmatched junction bases: 6. The CDR3 loop reads CASSLKGGGADTQYF. CDR3 DNA sequence: TGTGCCAGCAGCTTAAAGGGCGGGGGGGCCGATACGCAGTATTTT.

The CDR3, as DNA: TGTGCCAGCAGCAACACACGGGACAGGTACGAGCAGTACTTC. Its translation: CASSNTRDRYEQYF. The chain carries TRBV7-9 and TRBJ2-7; 8 nucleotides align to TRBD1. The CDR3 runs 14 residues. Looked up from germline, CDR1 is SEHNR and CDR2 is FQNEAQ (reference sequence). V shed 5 bases and J 4 bases; nucleotides not matched to a gene: 7. Full variable domain (rest looked up from reference TRBV7-9 and TRBJ2-7): DTGVSQNPRHKITKRGQNVTFRCDPISEHNRLYWYRQTLGQGPEFLTYFQNEAQLEKSRLLSDRFSAERPKGSFSTLEIQRTEQGDSAMYLCASSNTRDRYEQYFGPGTRLTVT.

The chain joins TRBV9 to TRBJ2-3; D uncertain. V lost 4 bases and J lost 3, with 12 bases in between. The CDR3 runs to 14 residues. The germline V gene encodes CDR1 SGDLS and CDR2 YYNGEE. The CDR3 sequence: CASSPWSGTDTQYF. Here the CDR3 DNA reads TGTGCCAGCAGCCCGTGGTCCGGGACAGATACGCAGTATTTT.

The gene calls are TRBV7-2 and TRBJ2-5; perhaps TRBD2 as D (5 bases). Trimming shortened V by 5 bases and J by 2 bases, and 9 bases separated the two germline ends. From germline, CDR1 is SGHTA and CDR2 FQGNSA. CDR3 length: 13 residues. DNA for the CDR3: TGTGCCAGCAGCCCGAGGGCACAAGAGACCCAGTACTTC. The encoded protein is CASSPRAQETQYF.

This rearrangement joins TRBV5-1 to TRBJ1-1; D uncertain. V lost 2 bases to trimming and J lost 1 base, with 9 bases between them. CDR3 length: 14 amino acids. Germline CDR1 reads SGHRS; CDR2 reads YFSETQ. CDR3 residues: CASSFATKNTEAFF. The CDR3 coding sequence is TGCGCCAGCAGCTTTGCCACAAAGAACACTGAAGCTTTCTTT.

The chain carries TRBV6-5 and TRBJ2-7; tentative D call: TRBD1 (5 bases). The CDR3 is made up of 14 amino acids. Germline lookup yields CDR1 MNHEY and CDR2 SVGAGI. V lost 5 bases to trimming and J lost 5 bases, with 16 bases between them. CDR3 coding DNA: TGTGCCAGCAGTGTCTCATCAGGGTTGGACGAGCAGTACTTC. This encodes CASSVSSGLDEQYF.

This clone was seen once. The chain links TRBV5-6 to TRBJ1-2; D is ambiguous. The CDR3 length is 13 residues. Germline V CDR1 and CDR2: SGHDT, YYEEEE. V was trimmed by 4 bases and J by 2 bases, leaving 9 bases between them. DNA of the CDR3: TGTGCCAGCAGCGCTGACCGAAACTATGGCTACACCTTC. This sequence encodes CASSADRNYGYTF.

J is TRBJ1-1 and V is TRBV28, with a weak D call TRBD1 (5 bases). The CDR3 has 11 amino acids. Germline CDR1 MDHEN, CDR2 SYDVKM. V dropped 5 bases and J dropped 12 bases, with 13 bases sitting between them. This CDR3 is CASSLSRVPFF. The CDR3, as DNA: TGTGCCAGCAGTCTTTCCAGGGTGCCTTTCTTT. Full variable domain (outside the CDR3, taken from reference TRBV28 and TRBJ1-1): DVKVTQSSRYLVKRTGEKVFLECVQDMDHENMFWYRQDPGLGLRLIYFSYDVKMKEKGDIPEGYSVSREKKERFSLILESASTNQTSMYLCASSLSRVPFFGQGTRLTVV.

This clone has more than one count but fewer than ten. The V call is TRBV7-9, the J call TRBJ1-2; possible D gene TRBD1, 5 bases. V gave up 4 bases and J gave up 5 bases, with 11 bases separating them. The CDR3 runs 13 residues. Germline-derived CDR1 and CDR2 are SEHNR and FQNEAQ (reference sequence). CDR3 loop: CASSSTGGYGYTF. CDR3 in DNA: TGTGCCAGCAGCTCCACGGGGGGATATGGCTACACCTTC.

The chain carries TRBV6-5 and TRBJ2-1; 9 bases line up with TRBD1. The CDR3 contains 13 residues. J gave up 7 bases and V 5 bases, and 3 bases lay outside the gene matches. Germline values: CDR1 MNHEY, CDR2 SVGAGI. CDR3 region: CASSIGQGNEQFF. CDR3 sequence (DNA): TGTGCCAGCAGTATCGGACAGGGGAATGAGCAGTTCTTC.

The rearrangement joins TRBV14 to TRBJ2-5; weak D call: TRBD2 (5 bases). V was trimmed by 1 base and J by 2 bases, leaving 14 bases between them. This CDR3 is 16 amino acids long. The germline CDR1 and CDR2 sequences are SGHDN and FVKESK. CDR3 residues: CASSQADARDQETQYF. CDR3 nucleotides: TGTGCCAGCAGCCAAGCGGATGCCCGGGATCAAGAGACCCAGTACTTC.

The chain has TRBV19 and TRBJ2-7; 9 bases agree with TRBD2. Germline-derived CDR1 and CDR2 are LNHDA and SQIVND (reference sequence). The V gene end was trimmed by 3 bases and the J gene end by 0 bases; junction bases not matched to a gene: 9. The CDR3 has 17 amino acids. The CDR3: CASSIRALAGTSYEQYF. The CDR3 bases are TGTGCCAGTAGTATCAGGGCACTAGCGGGCACCTCCTACGAGCAGTACTTC.

A note on this clone: This same CDR3 is encoded by further DNA sequences in the sample. The gene calls are TRBV4-1 and TRBJ1-1, with TRBD1 identical over 9 bases. The trim removed 3 bases at V and 8 bases at J, leaving 4 bases unmatched. The germline gives CDR1 MGHRA, CDR2 YSYEKL. The CDR3 has 13 residues. CDR3 residues: CASSQDRGAEAFF. CDR3 DNA: TGCGCCAGCAGCCAGGACAGGGGTGCCGAAGCTTTCTTT.

J is TRBJ1-5 and V is TRBV5-4, with no clear D. Germline V gene data show CDR1 as SGHNT and CDR2 as YYREEE (reference sequence). Deletions cut 4 bases from V and 0 bases from J, with 11 bases between. The CDR3 sequence is 15 residues long. DNA for the CDR3: TGTGCCAGCAGCCCAGGACTCAATAGCAATCAGCCCCAGCATTTT. This sequence encodes CASSPGLNSNQPQHF.

This clone was counted once. The V call is TRBV27, the J call TRBJ2-6; D is ambiguous. The ends were cut back, 5 bases at V and 4 bases at J, with 15 bases in the middle. CDR1 and CDR2 from the germline V gene are MNHEY and SMNVEV (reference sequence). CDR3 size: 16 residues. The CDR3, as DNA: TGTGCCAGCAGTCCATTTGTTGAGACCGGGGCCAACGTCCTGACTTTC. Amino acid sequence: CASSPFVETGANVLTF.

The chain links TRBV6-1 to TRBJ2-7; 7 bases line up with TRBD1. The CDR3 contains 14 residues. Trimming cost V 2 bases and J 3 bases; bases outside gene matches: 4. CDR1 MNHNS and CDR2 SASEGT come from the germline V gene. CDR3 DNA sequence: TGTGCCAGCAGTGAACAGGGGGACAACTACGAGCAGTACTTC. Translation: CASSEQGDNYEQYF.

This chain connects TRBV6-1 to TRBJ1-1; D is unresolved. Germline-derived CDR1 and CDR2 are MNHNS and SASEGT. V lost 8 bases to trimming and J lost 1 base, with 11 bases between them. This CDR3 has 13 amino acids. CDR3 sequence: CASRWAENTEAFF. The CDR3 DNA reads as TGTGCCAGCCGCTGGGCAGAGAACACTGAAGCTTTCTTT.

V is TRBV6-6 and J is TRBJ2-1; possibly TRBD1 or TRBD2 for D (5 bases each). Deletions cut 6 bases from V and 5 bases from J, with 14 bases between. CDR3 size: 14 residues. CDR1 and CDR2 (germline): MNHNY, SVGAGI (reference sequence). This CDR3 reads CASRLEGSHNEQFF. The CDR3 DNA reads TGTGCCAGCAGACTTGAGGGGAGTCACAATGAGCAGTTCTTC.

This clone was seen just once. The chain has TRBV5-1 and TRBJ2-5; 7 nucleotides line up with TRBD1. Trimming at V came to 1 base and at J to 2 bases, leaving 5 bases not matched to a gene. Germline values: CDR1 SGHRS, CDR2 YFSETQ. The CDR3 has 15 amino acids. Written as DNA, the CDR3 is TGCGCCAGCAGCTTGAGGACAGGAGTACAAGAGACCCAGTACTTC. This translates into CASSLRTGVQETQYF. The variable domain in full, with the rest retrieved from reference TRBV5-1 and TRBJ2-5, is KAGVTQTPRYLIKTRGQQVTLSCSPISGHRSVSWYQQTPGQGLQFLFEYFSETQRNKGNFPGRFSGRQFSNSRSEMNVSTLELGDSALYLCASSLRTGVQETQYFGPGTRLLVL.

This chain joins TRBV5-5 and TRBJ2-2; 8 bases align to TRBD2. V gave up 3 bases and J gave up 6 bases; unmatched junction bases: 13. This CDR3 is 17 amino acids long. Germline V gene sequence: CDR1 SGHKS, CDR2 YYEKEE (reference sequence). DNA for the CDR3: TGTGCCAGCAGCTACCCGGGAGGGCAGCTGGTTTCCGGGGAGCTGTTTTTT. This gives the protein CASSYPGGQLVSGELFF.